This T cell receptor (beta chain) was sequenced in a study of intratumoral heterogeneity in liver cancer. Looking at the study overall: In the full roughly 14-patient cohort, the median age was 63 years and the majority of patients were male. Of the approximately 69 multiregional samples collected from roughly 15 HCC patients in the overall cohort, 51 were tumoral regions and roughly 20 were adjacent nontumoral regions. To investigate intratumor heterogeneity, the study integrated RNA-seq, DNA sequencing, TCR-seq and SNP array data drawn from multiple regions of hepatocellular carcinoma specimens.

Every patient had early-stage hepatocellular carcinoma and received no therapy prior to surgical resection. None of the sampled areas showed macroscopic evidence of necrosis or hemorrhage. Multiple regions from two patients underwent TCR sequencing (ImmunoSeq). Each frozen resection tissue sample was taken at least 1 cm away from every other sample. Samples labelled N came from nontumoral liver tissue adjacent to the tumor. Genomic DNA was extracted from bulk tissue using the DNeasy blood and tissue kit. About this clone: This receptor's antigen is unknown. No qualities accompany the bases; no much larger clone lies one base away.

Using the immunoSEQ assay, the TCR beta chain CDR3 regions were sequenced from genomic DNA. Primers annealing to V and J segments amplified rearranged VDJ segments. As for the authors' bioinformatics: The ImmunoSeq Analyzer software was used to calculate clonality and richness metrics. Clones with differential abundance between regions were identified with Fisher's exact test combined with a beta-binomial method for additional stringency. TCRdb obtained this table from immuneACCESS and retained in-frame rearrangements with V and J assigned. These tables miss some clones; where compared with another copy, unresolved V genes account for less than half of the shortfall, and the remainder is unexplained. The V and J calls and clone size are taken from that table; D and trimming were inferred from the DNA. Counted in this sample were about 20,000 clones; around 73% of them appeared once. Clones ranked in the top ten supply roughly 15% of the sample.

Overall study results and their limits: Limitations acknowledged by the authors included a relatively low number of patients and under-sampled representation of tumor-infiltrating lymphocytes.

The germline V gene sets CDR1 to MGHRA and CDR2 to YSYEKL. V trim: 1 base; J trim: 3 bases; unmatched bases: 2. The CDR3 has 15 amino acids, counting the end cysteine and phenylalanine. The read is trimmed to its CDR3 DNA, 45 bases read in frame from base 1. Recombination connected TRBV4-1 to TRBJ2-7; TRBD2 agrees with 11 junctional bases. This specimen was tumor-adjacent normal tissue, taken before any cancer treatment. The sequence was collected from a woman in her seventies with hepatocellular carcinoma. CDR3 protein: CASSQGLAGNYEQYF. The DNA sequence reads TGCGCCAGCAGCCAAGGACTAGCGGGAAACTACGAGCAGTACTTC.